This is a list of T cell receptor beta chains from one sample in a study of T cells after yellow fever vaccination. TCRdb called the 5' RACE reads again in MiXCR, with one record for every CDR3 protein. The sample has 150,000 to 200,000 distinct CDR3 sequences; about 11% are singletons. Here the sequenced sample was CD8+ T cells sorted from PBMCs, taken 15 days after the yellow fever booster vaccination. The source of these receptors is a man aged 18 to 29 who received the YFV17D yellow fever vaccine. The CDR3 runs from the conserved cysteine through the conserved F or W. D genes are given only for firm matches. For some rows the clone size is stated as once, few or many, or as a class when expanded; others skip it.

TRBV6-5	TRBD2	few	TRBJ2-7	CASSYLPSGDSYEQYF	TGTGCCAGCAGTTACCTGCCCAGCGGGGACTCCTACGAGCAGTACTTC
TRBV28	TRBD1	.	TRBJ1-6	CASSPDRARHSPLHF	TGTGCCAGCAGTCCGGACAGGGCCCGCCATTCACCCCTCCACTTT
TRBV7-7	TRBD2	few	TRBJ2-1	CASSKTSGGDEQFF	TGTGCTAGCAGCAAGACTAGCGGGGGAGATGAGCAGTTCTTC
TRBV12-3/TRBV12-4	.	few	TRBJ1-2	CASSFGGGDGYTF	TGTGCCAGCAGTTTTGGGGGTGGTGATGGCTACACCTTC
TRBV4-3	.	few	TRBJ2-1	CASSPGGVPLNEQFF	TGCGCCAGCAGCCCGGGCGGAGTCCCCCTCAATGAGCAGTTCTTC
TRBV6-5	TRBD1	.	TRBJ1-1	CASGWTGNTEAFF	TGTGCCAGCGGATGGACAGGGAACACTGAAGCTTTCTTT
TRBV14	TRBD2	few	TRBJ2-3	CASSQASGTSGGAQYF	TGTGCCAGCAGCCAAGCCTCCGGGACTAGCGGGGGAGCGCAGTATTTT
TRBV4-3	.	.	TRBJ1-2	CASSQGLAANYGYTF	TGCGCCAGCAGCCAAGGGTTGGCAGCCAACTATGGCTACACCTTC
TRBV10-3	.	few	TRBJ2-1	CAISESFIRSSSYNEQFF	TGTGCCATCAGTGAGTCGTTCATTAGGTCAAGCTCCTACAATGAGCAGTTCTTC
TRBV6-6	.	few	TRBJ1-4	CASSSLGRLNEKLFF	TGTGCCAGCAGTTCACTGGGACGGCTAAATGAAAAACTGTTTTTT
TRBV7-9	TRBD1	few	TRBJ1-2	CASSLGDSTYGYTF	TGTGCCAGCAGCTTAGGGGACAGCACCTATGGCTACACCTTC
TRBV6-2/TRBV6-3	.	.	TRBJ1-2	CASSDTGYTF	TGTGCCAGCAGCGACACGGGCTACACCTTC
TRBV2	.	many	TRBJ2-1	CASSDLWGSYNEQFF	TGTGCCAGCAGCGATCTTTGGGGGTCCTACAATGAGCAGTTCTTC
TRBV21-1	.	.	TRBJ2-7	CASSAGTGGMYEQYF	TGTGCCAGCAGCGCAGGGACAGGGGGTATGTACGAGCAGTACTTC
TRBV27	.	few	TRBJ2-3	CASSLWGDFTDTQYF	TGTGCCAGCAGTTTATGGGGGGACTTTACAGATACGCAGTATTTT
TRBV10-3	TRBD1	.	TRBJ2-4	CAISGQGTKNIQYF	TGTGCCATCAGCGGACAGGGGACTAAAAACATTCAGTACTTC
TRBV25-1	.	few	TRBJ2-2	CASSPDTPGELFF	TGTGCCAGCAGTCCAGATACCCCCGGGGAGCTGTTTTTT
TRBV24-1	.	few	TRBJ1-1	CATSDPQGEAFF	TGTGCCACCAGTGATCCACAGGGTGAAGCTTTCTTT
TRBV25-1	TRBD2	few	TRBJ2-2	CASSEFAFGGAGELFF	TGTGCCAGCAGTGAATTCGCTTTCGGGGGGGCCGGGGAGCTGTTTTTT
TRBV5-1	.	few	TRBJ2-5	CASSQGLAAQETQYF	TGCGCCAGCAGCCAGGGGCTAGCGGCCCAAGAGACCCAGTACTTC
TRBV4-1	.	few	TRBJ1-5	CASSQEGMDQPQHF	TGCGCCAGCAGCCAAGAGGGGATGGACCAGCCCCAGCATTTT
TRBV4-3	TRBD2	few	TRBJ2-5	CASSQEWGSGEETQYF	TGCGCCAGCAGCCAAGAATGGGGGAGCGGGGAAGAGACCCAGTACTTC
TRBV7-9	.	.	TRBJ2-2	CASSPERGIFDPGELFF	TGTGCCAGCAGCCCGGAACGGGGGATCTTCGACCCCGGGGAGCTGTTTTTT
TRBV6-2/TRBV6-3	.	once	TRBJ2-1	CASSPQGAYNEEFF	TGTGCCAGCAGTCCCCAGGGAGCCTACAATGAGGAGTTCTTC
TRBV4-1	TRBD1	many	TRBJ2-7	CASSWDRGPYEQYF	TGCGCCAGCAGCTGGGACAGGGGGCCCTACGAGCAGTACTTC
TRBV9	TRBD1	few	TRBJ1-1	CASSVTGAPVPNTEAFF	TGTGCCAGCAGCGTTACAGGGGCCCCCGTTCCGAACACTGAAGCTTTCTTT
TRBV7-3	TRBD2	.	TRBJ2-3	CASRQTSGGADTQYF	TGTGCCAGCAGGCAAACTAGCGGGGGGGCAGATACGCAGTATTTT